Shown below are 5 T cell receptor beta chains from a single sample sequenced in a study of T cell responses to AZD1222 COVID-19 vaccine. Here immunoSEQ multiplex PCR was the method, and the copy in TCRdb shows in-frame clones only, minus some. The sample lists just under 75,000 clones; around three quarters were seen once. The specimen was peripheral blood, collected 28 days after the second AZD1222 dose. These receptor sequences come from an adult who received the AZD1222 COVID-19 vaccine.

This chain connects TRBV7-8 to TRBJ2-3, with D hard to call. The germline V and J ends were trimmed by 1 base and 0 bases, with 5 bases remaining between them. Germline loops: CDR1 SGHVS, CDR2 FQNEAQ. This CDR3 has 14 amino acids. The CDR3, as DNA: TGTGCCAGCAGCTTAGGCCCTAGCACAGATACGCAGTATTTT. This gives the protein CASSLGPSTDTQYF.

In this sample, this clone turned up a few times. The CDR3 nucleotides are TGTGCCAGTAGAAGTCCACAGGACAGGGGGGAGCTGTTTTTT. Protein: CASRSPQDRGELFF. The chain combines TRBV19 with TRBJ2-2, with 7 bases identical to TRBD1. CDR1 LNHDA and CDR2 SQIVND come from the germline V gene (reference sequence). This CDR3 contains 14 residues. Germline trimming cut 6 bases from V and 8 bases from J; bases unmatched to any gene: 9.

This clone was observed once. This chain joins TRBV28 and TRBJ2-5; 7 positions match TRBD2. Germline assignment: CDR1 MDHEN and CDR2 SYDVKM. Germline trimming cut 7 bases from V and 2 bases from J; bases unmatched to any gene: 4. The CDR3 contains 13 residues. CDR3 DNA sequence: TGTGCCAGCATCCAGGGAGGGCAAGAGACCCAGTACTTC. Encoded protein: CASIQGGQETQYF.

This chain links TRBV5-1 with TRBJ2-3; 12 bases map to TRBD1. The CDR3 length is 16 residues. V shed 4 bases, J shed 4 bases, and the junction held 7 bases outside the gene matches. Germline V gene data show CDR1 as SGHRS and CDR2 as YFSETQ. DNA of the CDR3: TGCGCCAGCAGCCTCGGGACAGGGGGCTATGCAGATACGCAGTATTTT. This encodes CASSLGTGGYADTQYF.

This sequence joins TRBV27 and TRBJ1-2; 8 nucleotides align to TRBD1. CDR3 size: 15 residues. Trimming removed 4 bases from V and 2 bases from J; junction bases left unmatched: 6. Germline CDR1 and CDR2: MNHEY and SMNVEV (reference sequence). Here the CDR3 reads CASSSHRGFNYGYTF. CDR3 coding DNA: TGTGCCAGCAGTTCCCACAGGGGGTTCAACTATGGCTACACCTTC.